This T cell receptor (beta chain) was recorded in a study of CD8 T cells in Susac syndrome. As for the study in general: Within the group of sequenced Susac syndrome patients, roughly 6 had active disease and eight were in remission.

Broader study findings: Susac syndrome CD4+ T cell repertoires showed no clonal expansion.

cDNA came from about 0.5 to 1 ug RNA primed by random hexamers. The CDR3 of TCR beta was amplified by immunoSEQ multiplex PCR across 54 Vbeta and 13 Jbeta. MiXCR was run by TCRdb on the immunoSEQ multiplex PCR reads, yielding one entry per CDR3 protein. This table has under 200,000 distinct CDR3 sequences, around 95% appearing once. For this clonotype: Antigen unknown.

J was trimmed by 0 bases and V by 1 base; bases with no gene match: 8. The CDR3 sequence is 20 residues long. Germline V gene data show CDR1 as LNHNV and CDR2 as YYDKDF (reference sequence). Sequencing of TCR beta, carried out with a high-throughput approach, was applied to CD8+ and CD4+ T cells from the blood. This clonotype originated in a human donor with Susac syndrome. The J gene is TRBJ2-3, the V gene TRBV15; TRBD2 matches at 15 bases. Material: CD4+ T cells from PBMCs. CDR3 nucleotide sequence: TGTGCCACCAGCAGAGCCTTGGGACTAGCGGGAGGAACTAGCACAGATACGCAGTATTTT. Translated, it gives CATSRALGLAGGTSTDTQYF.